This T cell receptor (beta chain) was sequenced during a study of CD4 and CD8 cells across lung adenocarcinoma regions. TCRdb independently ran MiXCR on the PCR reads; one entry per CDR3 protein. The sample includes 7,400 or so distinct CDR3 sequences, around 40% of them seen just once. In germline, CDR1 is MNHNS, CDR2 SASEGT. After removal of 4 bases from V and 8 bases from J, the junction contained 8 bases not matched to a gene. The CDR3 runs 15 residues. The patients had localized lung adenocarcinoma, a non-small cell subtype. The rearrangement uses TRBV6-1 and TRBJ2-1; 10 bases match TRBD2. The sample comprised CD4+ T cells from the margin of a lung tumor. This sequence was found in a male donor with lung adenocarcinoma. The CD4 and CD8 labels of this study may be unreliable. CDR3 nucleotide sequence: TGTGCCAGCAGTGTTCTAGCGGGAGAGTCTGATGAGCAGTTCTTC. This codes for CASSVLAGESDEQFF.